This is a list of T cell receptor beta chains from one sample in a study of T cell responses to AZD1222 COVID-19 vaccine. The protocol was immunoSEQ multiplex PCR, while the TCRdb copy is restricted to in-frame clones and leaves out a portion. The sample carries tens of thousands of clones, about four fifths recorded once. Sequencing was performed on peripheral blood, taken 28 days after the second dose of the MenACWY control vaccine. Receptor source: an adult who received the MenACWY meningococcal vaccine as a control. The CDR3 runs from the conserved cysteine through the conserved F or W. Fields, in order: J gene, V gene, D gene, clone size, CDR3 protein, CDR3 DNA. A D gene is named only where the DNA matches it firmly. Rows give clone size only sometimes, using once, few, many, or a class for an expanded clone.

J: TRBJ1-4
V: TRBV9
D: NA
size: few
CDR3: CASSFSGRISNEKLFF
DNA: TGTGCCAGCAGCTTCAGTGGTCGGATTAGTAATGAAAAACTGTTTTTT

J: TRBJ1-6
V: TRBV7-8
D: TRBD1
size: NA
CDR3: CASSLRGQVYNSPLHF
DNA: TGTGCCAGCAGCTTAAGGGGGCAAGTCTATAATTCACCCCTCCACTTT

J: TRBJ1-2
V: TRBV19
D: NA
size: NA
CDR3: CASSPGGSRGSLLGYTF
DNA: TGTGCCAGTAGTCCAGGAGGATCGAGGGGCAGCTTGCTGGGCTACACCTTC

J: TRBJ1-2
V: TRBV5-1
D: NA
size: NA
CDR3: CASSLEGTNYGYTF
DNA: TGCGCCAGCAGCTTGGAAGGGACTAACTATGGCTACACCTTC

J: TRBJ2-7
V: TRBV11-2
D: NA
size: NA
CDR3: CASSLAGTHEQYF
DNA: TGTGCCAGCAGCTTAGCCGGGACCCACGAGCAGTACTTC

J: TRBJ1-3
V: TRBV4-1
D: NA
size: NA
CDR3: CASSQPSSGNTIYF
DNA: TGCGCCAGCAGCCAACCAAGCTCTGGAAACACCATATATTTT

J: TRBJ2-7
V: TRBV18
D: TRBD1
size: NA
CDR3: CASSPDRGEQYF
DNA: TGTGCCAGCTCCCCCGACAGGGGCGAGCAGTACTTC

J: TRBJ1-5
V: TRBV30
D: TRBD1
size: NA
CDR3: CAWGTARDQPQHF
DNA: TGTGCCTGGGGGACAGCGAGGGATCAGCCCCAGCATTTT

J: TRBJ2-1
V: TRBV2
D: NA
size: NA
CDR3: CASKGGLNNEQFF
DNA: TGTGCCAGCAAGGGGGGACTCAACAATGAGCAGTTCTTC

J: TRBJ1-3
V: TRBV25-1
D: NA
size: NA
CDR3: CAWGHSSGNTIYF
DNA: TGTGCCTGGGGTCACAGCTCTGGAAACACCATATATTTT

J: TRBJ2-2
V: TRBV5-8
D: NA
size: NA
CDR3: CASSFLGAGELFF
DNA: TGTGCCAGCAGCTTCCTTGGGGCCGGGGAGCTGTTTTTT

J: TRBJ2-5
V: TRBV4-1
D: TRBD2
size: NA
CDR3: CPRRRQAPSGRVVPQETQYF
DNA: TGCCCCCGCCGCCGCCAGGCCCCTAGCGGGAGGGTCGTACCACAAGAGACCCAGTACTTC

J: TRBJ1-5
V: TRBV20-1
D: NA
size: few
CDR3: CSASASTNQPQHF
DNA: TGCAGTGCTAGTGCCAGCACCAATCAGCCCCAGCATTTT

J: TRBJ1-5
V: TRBV6-5
D: NA
size: medium-sized
CDR3: CASRGGNQPQHF
DNA: TGTGCCAGCAGGGGGGGCAATCAGCCCCAGCATTTT

J: TRBJ2-5
V: TRBV25-1
D: NA
size: few
CDR3: CASSEFGGTQYF
DNA: TGTGCCAGCAGTGAATTCGGCGGGACCCAGTACTTC

J: TRBJ2-2
V: TRBV18
D: NA
size: NA
CDR3: CASSPRNSGEGGELFF
DNA: TGTGCCAGCTCACCACGGAACAGCGGAGAGGGCGGGGAGCTGTTTTTT

J: TRBJ1-5
V: TRBV27
D: NA
size: NA
CDR3: CASSLSFGAYSNQPQHF
DNA: TGTGCCAGCAGTTTATCGTTTGGGGCATATAGCAATCAGCCCCAGCATTTT

J: TRBJ1-5
V: TRBV6-1
D: NA
size: NA
CDR3: CASSEVSNQPQHF
DNA: TGTGCCAGCAGTGAGGTTAGCAATCAGCCCCAGCATTTT

J: TRBJ2-1
V: TRBV14
D: TRBD1
size: NA
CDR3: CASSQRTGSDEQFF
DNA: TGTGCCAGCAGCCAAAGGACAGGGTCGGATGAGCAGTTCTTC

J: TRBJ2-3
V: TRBV15
D: NA
size: NA
CDR3: CATSKDNPGDTQYF
DNA: TGTGCCACCAGCAAAGACAACCCCGGGGATACGCAGTATTTT

J: TRBJ1-2
V: TRBV27
D: TRBD1
size: NA
CDR3: CASSQKPTGPQPYTF
DNA: TGTGCCAGCAGTCAGAAACCGACAGGGCCCCAACCCTACACCTTC

J: TRBJ1-2
V: TRBV29-1
D: NA
size: NA
CDR3: CSVDVTGAPGYTF
DNA: TGCAGCGTCGACGTAACGGGGGCGCCCGGCTACACCTTC

J: TRBJ2-2
V: TRBV4-1
D: NA
size: few
CDR3: CASSRRDMMNTGELFF
DNA: TGCGCCAGCAGCCGGAGGGACATGATGAACACCGGGGAGCTGTTTTTT

J: TRBJ1-1
V: TRBV25-1
D: NA
size: NA
CDR3: CATTIVCRDEAFF
DNA: TGTGCCACAACCATCGTCTGCAGGGATGAAGCTTTCTTT

J: TRBJ1-3
V: TRBV23-1
D: TRBD1
size: NA
CDR3: CASSHRTGAGNTIYF
DNA: TGCGCCAGCAGTCACAGGACAGGGGCTGGAAACACCATATATTTT

J: TRBJ1-5
V: TRBV3-1/TRBV3-2
D: NA
size: NA
CDR3: CASSHSLGQPQHF
DNA: TGTGCCAGCAGCCATTCCCTGGGGCAGCCCCAGCATTTT

J: TRBJ1-2
V: TRBV5-8
D: NA
size: once
CDR3: CASSLGRPMGYTF
DNA: TGTGCCAGCAGCTTGGGGCGGCCGATGGGCTACACCTTC

J: TRBJ2-1
V: TRBV2
D: NA
size: NA
CDR3: CAFPRVGDEQFF
DNA: TGTGCCTTTCCCAGGGTAGGGGATGAGCAGTTCTTC

J: TRBJ2-7
V: TRBV5-6
D: NA
size: NA
CDR3: CASSRIVRVYEQYF
DNA: TGTGCCAGCAGCCGAATTGTACGGGTCTACGAGCAGTACTTC

J: TRBJ1-2
V: TRBV29-1
D: TRBD1
size: NA
CDR3: CSEKQGLGGYTF
DNA: TGCAGCGAAAAACAGGGGTTAGGTGGCTACACCTTC

J: TRBJ2-2
V: TRBV2
D: NA
size: NA
CDR3: CASRSDLGTGELFF
DNA: TGTGCCAGCAGATCGGACTTGGGCACCGGGGAGCTGTTTTTT

J: TRBJ2-3
V: TRBV6-5
D: NA
size: NA
CDR3: CASTPNGDTQYF
DNA: TGTGCCAGCACCCCGAACGGGGATACGCAGTATTTT